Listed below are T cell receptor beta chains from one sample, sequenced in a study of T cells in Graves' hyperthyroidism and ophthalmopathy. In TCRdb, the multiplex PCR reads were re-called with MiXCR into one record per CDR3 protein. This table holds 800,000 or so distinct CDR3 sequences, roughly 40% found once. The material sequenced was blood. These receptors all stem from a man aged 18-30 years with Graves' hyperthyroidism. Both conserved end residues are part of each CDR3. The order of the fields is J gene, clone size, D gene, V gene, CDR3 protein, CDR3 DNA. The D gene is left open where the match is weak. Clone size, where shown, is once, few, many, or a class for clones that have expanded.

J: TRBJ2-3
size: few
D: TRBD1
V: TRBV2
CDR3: CASRQGAGTDTQYF
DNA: TGTGCCAGCAGGCAGGGGGCGGGCACAGATACGCAGTATTTT

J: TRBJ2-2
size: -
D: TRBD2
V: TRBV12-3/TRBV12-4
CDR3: CASSGGLGGTGELFF
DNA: TGTGCCAGCAGCGGGGGACTAGGGGGGACCGGGGAGCTGTTTTTT

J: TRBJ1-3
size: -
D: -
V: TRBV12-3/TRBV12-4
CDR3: CASSIRDVFSGNTIYF
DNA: TGTGCCAGCAGTATTAGGGACGTCTTCTCTGGAAACACCATATATTTT

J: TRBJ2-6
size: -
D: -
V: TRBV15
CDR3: CATSRARISGHRANVLTF
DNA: TGTGCCACCAGCAGAGCACGAATCTCGGGCCACCGGGCCAACGTCCTGACTTTC

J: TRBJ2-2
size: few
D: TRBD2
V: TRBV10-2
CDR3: CASKAAVGGGANGELFF
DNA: TGCGCCAGCAAGGCGGCCGTGGGCGGGGGGGCCAACGGGGAGCTGTTTTTT

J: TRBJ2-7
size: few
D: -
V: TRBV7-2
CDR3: CASSQRVGTSYEQYF
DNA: TGCGCCAGCAGCCAGCGAGTCGGTACCTCCTACGAGCAGTACTTC

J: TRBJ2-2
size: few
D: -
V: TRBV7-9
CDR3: CAVLWWKGTGELFF
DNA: TGTGCCGTACTTTGGTGGAAAGGCACCGGGGAGCTGTTTTTT

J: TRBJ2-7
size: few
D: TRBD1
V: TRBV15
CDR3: CATSRDGTGTYEQYF
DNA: TGTGCCACCAGCAGGGACGGGACAGGTACCTACGAGCAGTACTTC

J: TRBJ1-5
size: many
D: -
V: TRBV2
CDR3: CASSEDSRYGLPQHF
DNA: TGTGCCAGCAGTGAAGATTCGAGATATGGGTTGCCCCAGCATTTT

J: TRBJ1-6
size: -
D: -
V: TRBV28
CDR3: CASSSREQPNSPLHF
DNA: TGTGCCAGCAGTTCCCGTGAGCAGCCAAATTCACCCCTCCACTTT

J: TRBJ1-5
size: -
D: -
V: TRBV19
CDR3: CASTRDRNQPQHF
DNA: TGTGCCAGTACCCGGGACCGCAATCAGCCCCAGCATTTT

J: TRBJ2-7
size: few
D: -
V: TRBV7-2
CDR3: CASSPSWAGEQYF
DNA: TGTGCCAGCAGCCCCTCGTGGGCCGGCGAGCAGTACTTC

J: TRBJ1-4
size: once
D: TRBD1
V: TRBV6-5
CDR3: CASSYRTGATNEKLIF
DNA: TGTGCCAGCAGTTACCGGACAGGGGCAACTAATGAAAAACTGATTTTT

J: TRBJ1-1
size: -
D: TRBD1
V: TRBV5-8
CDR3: CASERTGDTEAFF
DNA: TGTGCCAGCGAAAGGACAGGGGACACTGAAGCTTTCTTT

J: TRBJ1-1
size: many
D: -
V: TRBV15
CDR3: CATSREAGDTEAFF
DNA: TGTGCCACCAGCAGAGAGGCAGGGGACACTGAAGCTTTCTTT

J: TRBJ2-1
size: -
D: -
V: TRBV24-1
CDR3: CATSVSQYNEQFF
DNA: TGTGCCACCAGTGTGAGCCAGTACAATGAGCAGTTCTTC

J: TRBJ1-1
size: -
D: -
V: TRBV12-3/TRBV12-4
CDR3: CASPKQGIGAFF
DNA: TGTGCCAGCCCGAAACAGGGAATTGGAGCTTTCTTT

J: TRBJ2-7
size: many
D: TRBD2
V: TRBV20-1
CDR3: CSASGGGYEQYF
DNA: TGCAGTGCTAGCGGGGGGGGCTACGAGCAGTACTTC